This TCR beta chain was documented in a study of cytomegalovirus exposure and HLA in healthy donors. Study as a whole: Earlier findings included some 120 million unique TCR beta sequences obtained from 150 million to 200 million T cells. General observations from the study: DRB1 had the most TCR associations and HLA-C the fewest, a later analysis found, with rates varying by HLA locus.

PCR primers comprised 60 Vbeta and 13 Jbeta primers. Profiling relied on immunoSEQ multiplex PCR, and the TCRdb table lists in-frame clones only, not all of them. The table lists approximately 120,000 clones, about 74% of them singletons. For this clone: The antigen is unknown.

The sequence was collected from a woman in her forties or fifties in good health and CMV-seropositive. The sample consisted of PBMCs.

The CDR3 protein is CASSFFSGGLEETQYF. The DNA of the CDR3 is TGTGCCAGCAGCTTTTTTAGCGGGGGCTTAGAGGAGACCCAGTACTTC. The chain couples TRBV11-2 to TRBJ2-5; 9 bases match TRBD2. This CDR3 has 16 amino acids. Germline V gene sequence: CDR1 SGHAT, CDR2 FQNNGV. Germline trimming cut 3 bases from V and 5 bases from J; bases unmatched to any gene: 10.